A single sample is the source of the 27 T cell receptor beta chains below, sequenced in a study of T cell changes during pregnancy in multiple sclerosis. Sequencing was performed with immunoSEQ multiplex PCR; in TCRdb, only in-frame clones are kept and a portion is missing. The table includes around 39,000 clones, around 93% detected once. Sequences were derived from CD4+ T cells from peripheral blood mononuclear cells, sampled in the third trimester of pregnancy. The source is a female donor in good health, enrolled as a control in a pregnancy study.

The count of this clone is one. The chain recombines TRBV2 with TRBJ1-2; weak D call: TRBD1 (6 bases). Germline-derived CDR1 and CDR2 are SNHLY and FYNNEI. V was trimmed by 5 bases and J by 5 bases, leaving 15 bases between them. The length of the CDR3 is 14 residues. In DNA form, the CDR3 reads TGTGCCAGCAGTTCGACAGGAGCTCAGTATGGCTACACCTTC. Translation: CASSSTGAQYGYTF. Together with reference TRBV2 and TRBJ1-2, the CDR3 gives the full variable domain: EPEVTQTPSHQVTQMGQEVILRCVPISNHLYFYWYRQILGQKVEFLVSFYNNEISEKSEIFDDQFSVERPDGSNFTLKIRSTKLEDSAMYFCASSSTGAQYGYTFGSGTRLTVV.

The V gene is TRBV6-1, the J gene TRBJ1-2, with D uncertain. V shed 2 bases and J shed 6 bases, with 7 bases lying between them. The CDR3 runs 12 residues. Germline V gene data show CDR1 as MNHNS and CDR2 as SASEGT. The CDR3 bases are TGTGCCAGCAGTGAACGGGGTAATGGCTACACCTTC. Its protein is CASSERGNGYTF.

The rearrangement links TRBV4-2 to TRBJ2-5, with 9 bases identical to TRBD2. The length of the CDR3 is 16 residues. V shed 0 bases and J 1 base; nucleotides not matched to a gene: 3. CDR1 LGHNA and CDR2 YNFKEQ come from the germline V gene. For the CDR3, the DNA is TGTGCCAGCAGCCAAGAGGTAGCGGGGGCCCAAGAGACCCAGTACTTC. This encodes CASSQEVAGAQETQYF.

The chain has TRBV18 and TRBJ2-1, with 11 bases lining up with TRBD2. The V and J ends lost 3 bases and 0 bases, in that order; junction bases with no gene match: 7. CDR1 is KGHSH and CDR2 is LQKENI in the germline V gene. This CDR3 contains 18 residues. This chain's CDR3 is CASSPLASGGSSYNEQFF. The CDR3 region has the DNA TGTGCCAGCTCACCCCTCGCTAGCGGGGGGAGCTCCTACAATGAGCAGTTCTTC.

CDR3 loop: CASSFGRNTEAFF. The CDR3 DNA follows: TGTGCCAGCAGCTTCGGTAGGAACACTGAAGCTTTCTTT. The chain combines TRBV7-2 with TRBJ1-1; no definite D call. The CDR3 runs to 13 residues. Germline V gene lookup returns CDR1 SGHTA and CDR2 FQGNSA. V was cut by 3 bases and J by 1 base, with 6 bases left in between.

The chain combines TRBV27 with TRBJ2-7; tentatively, D is TRBD1 (6 bases). CDR1 is MNHEY and CDR2 is SMNVEV in the germline V gene (reference sequence). This CDR3 is built from 15 residues. V was pared by 5 bases and J by 0 bases, with 14 bases between. CDR3 loop: CASSQGYGSSYEQYF. The CDR3 bases are TGTGCCAGCAGTCAGGGGTATGGAAGCTCCTACGAGCAGTACTTC.

The chain links TRBV23-1 to TRBJ2-5, with D unresolved. TRBV23-1 is placed among ORFs of uncertain function. The CDR3 consists of 17 residues. Trimming stripped 0 bases from V and 3 bases from J, with 17 bases between. CDR3 nucleotides: TGCGCCAGCAGTCAATCCATGCAGATCTTGTCCAAAGAGACCCAGTACTTC. Protein sequence: CASSQSMQILSKETQYF.

The rearrangement uses TRBV28 and TRBJ1-5, with D perhaps TRBD1 (6 bases). The CDR3 sequence is 14 residues long. Germline-derived CDR1 and CDR2 are MDHEN and SYDVKM. Trimming left V 7 bases short and J 5 bases short, with 15 bases between. The CDR3 loop reads CASNIQGLYQPQHF. The CDR3 DNA reads as TGTGCCAGCAATATACAGGGTCTCTATCAGCCCCAGCATTTT.

The J gene is TRBJ1-2, the V gene TRBV7-9; 9 bases map to TRBD1. This CDR3 comprises 12 residues. Unmatched junction bases numbered 6, after V lost 5 bases and J lost 11 bases. The germline gives CDR1 SEHNR, CDR2 FQNEAQ (reference sequence). CDR3 DNA: TGTGCCAGCAGCCTTTCGGACAGGGGATACACCTTC. This encodes CASSLSDRGYTF.

This clone was recorded once. The chain employs TRBV6-1 and TRBJ1-4; TRBD1 agrees at 10 bases. The V gene's germline CDR1 is MNHNS and CDR2 SASEGT. The CDR3 loop spans 16 amino acids. With V trimmed by 4 bases and J by 2 bases, 4 bases remained unmatched. CDR3 nucleotide sequence: TGTGCCAGCAGTGTCGGGACAGGGGCTACTAATGAAAAACTGTTTTTT. Protein: CASSVGTGATNEKLFF.

The CDR3 is CATWLANTEAFF. The CDR3 coding sequence is TGTGCCACCTGGTTGGCGAACACTGAAGCTTTCTTT. This sequence joins TRBV6-1 and TRBJ1-1; the D is unclear. The CDR3 extends over 12 amino acids. Deletions cut 10 bases from V and 1 base from J, with 10 bases between. Germline assignment: CDR1 MNHNS and CDR2 SASEGT.

In this sample, this clone turned up a few times. The J gene is TRBJ2-1, the V gene TRBV18; tentative D call: TRBD1 (6 bases). The CDR3 loop spans 13 amino acids. The germline CDR1 and CDR2 sequences are KGHSH and LQKENI. The V and J ends lost 6 bases and 4 bases respectively, with 10 bases between them. CDR3 sequence: CASSRDMYNEQFF. For the CDR3, the DNA is TGTGCCAGCTCCCGGGACATGTACAATGAGCAGTTCTTC. The full variable domain, rest sourced from reference TRBV18 and TRBJ2-1, is NAGVMQNPRHLVRRRGQEARLRCSPMKGHSHVYWYRQLPEEGLKFMVYLQKENIIDESGMPKERFSAEFPKEGPSILRIQQVVRGDSAAYFCASSRDMYNEQFFGPGTRLTVL.

As DNA, the CDR3 is TGTGCCACCAGCAGAGGGGGGACAGCTGGAAACACCATATATTTT. It codes for CATSRGGTAGNTIYF. The chain is built from TRBV15 and TRBJ1-3; TRBD1 matches 7 bases. Trimming cost V 1 base and J 2 bases; bases outside gene matches: 2. CDR3 length: 15 amino acids. Germline CDR1 LNHNV, CDR2 YYDKDF (reference sequence). Looking up the rest from reference TRBV15 and TRBJ1-3 gives the full variable domain: DAMVIQNPRYQVTQFGKPVTLSCSQTLNHNVMYWYQQKSSQAPKLLFHYYDKDFNNEADTPDNFQSRRPNTSFCFLDIRSPGLGDTAMYLCATSRGGTAGNTIYFGEGSWLTVV.

The chain combines TRBV5-6 with TRBJ2-3, with TRBD2 matching 10 bases. V was pared by 0 bases and J by 4 bases, with 5 bases of the junction left unmatched. Looked up from germline, CDR1 is SGHDT and CDR2 is YYEEEE. This CDR3 spans 16 amino acids. CDR3 coding DNA: TGTGCCAGCAGCTTGGGATTTAGCGGGGGGTCAGATACGCAGTATTTT. As protein: CASSLGFSGGSDTQYF.

The CDR3 is CASSLAGQVNQPQHF. The CDR3 DNA reads TGTGCCAGCAGCTTAGCAGGACAGGTCAATCAGCCCCAGCATTTT. The chain couples TRBV7-2 to TRBJ1-5; 7 bases fit TRBD1. Per germline, CDR1 SGHTA and CDR2 FQGNSA. J lost 3 bases, V lost 0 bases, and 2 bases had no gene match. There are 15 residues in the CDR3.

The chain couples TRBV5-1 to TRBJ2-1; TRBD2 aligns across 8 bases. The CDR3 loop spans 16 amino acids. The V segment lost 0 bases and the J segment 1 base; nucleotides outside the gene matches: 3. Germline V gene data show CDR1 as SGHRS and CDR2 as YFSETQ. The CDR3 nucleotides read TGCGCCAGCAGCTTGGGGCGGGGGGTGTCCTACAATGAGCAGTTCTTC. It encodes CASSLGRGVSYNEQFF.

The chain recombines TRBV18 with TRBJ1-6, with D possibly TRBD1 on 6 matching bases. The V gene lost 3 bases and the J gene lost 10 bases, with 16 bases spanning the gap. The germline gives CDR1 KGHSH, CDR2 LQKENI. The CDR3 runs 15 residues. CDR3 region: CASSPSTQGYSPLHF. The CDR3 DNA follows: TGTGCCAGCTCACCCTCAACCCAGGGGTACTCACCCCTCCACTTT.

The CDR3 nucleotides are TGTGCCAGCACGAGCGGGGGGATTGGCTCCTACGAGCAGTACTTC. Its translation is CASTSGGIGSYEQYF. V usage is TRBV6-1 and J usage is TRBJ2-7; TRBD2 matches 9 bases. The ends lost 7 bases at V and 0 bases at J; junction bases unmatched: 7. Germline V CDR1 and CDR2: MNHNS, SASEGT. This CDR3 region has 15 residues.

This chain links TRBV5-1 with TRBJ2-5; a weak D match, TRBD1 (6 bases). Germline V gene lookup returns CDR1 SGHRS and CDR2 YFSETQ. There are 13 residues in the CDR3. Between the trimmed V and J ends, which lost 2 bases and 4 bases, there was a span of 9 bases. The CDR3 sequence is CASSLGGPETQYF. The CDR3 DNA sequence: TGCGCCAGCAGCTTAGGGGGACCAGAGACCCAGTACTTC.

This sequence joins TRBV28 and TRBJ2-1; weak D call: TRBD2 (6 bases). Germline CDR1 reads MDHEN; CDR2 reads SYDVKM. The CDR3 has 15 residues. V dropped 1 base and J dropped 6 bases, with 13 bases sitting between them. For the CDR3, the DNA is TGTGCCAGCAGTTTATCGGGGCCCGGGGGCAATGAGCAGTTCTTC. Its translation is CASSLSGPGGNEQFF.

The chain uses TRBV30 and TRBJ1-5; TRBD1 matches 10 bases. Germline V lookup: CDR1 GTSNPN, CDR2 SVGIG (reference sequence). V was pared by 5 bases and J by 5 bases, with 3 bases of the junction left unmatched. This CDR3 is built from 13 residues. The CDR3 loop is CAWGDRGDQPQHF. In DNA, the CDR3 is TGTGCCTGGGGGGACAGGGGAGATCAGCCCCAGCATTTT.

Remarks on this clone: One junction end disagrees with the germline gene, perhaps due to a read error. The chain recombines TRBV7-7 with TRBJ2-2; unclear D gene. This CDR3 region has 15 residues. Germline CDR1 SSHAT, CDR2 FNYEAQ (reference sequence). The CDR3 DNA sequence: TGTGCTAGCACCCCAACGACTGGTAACACCGGGGAGCTGTTTTTT. This sequence encodes CASTPTTGNTGELFF.

The chain uses TRBV5-1 and TRBJ2-3; 13 bases are shared with TRBD2. J lost 3 bases, V lost 4 bases, and 2 bases had no gene match. Germline loops: CDR1 SGHRS, CDR2 YFSETQ. The CDR3 sequence is 15 residues long. The CDR3: CASSGGLAGTDTQYF. DNA of the CDR3: TGCGCCAGCAGCGGGGGACTAGCGGGGACAGATACGCAGTATTTT.

This clone was seen only once. This chain joins TRBV7-8 and TRBJ1-3; D uncertain. Per the germline V gene, CDR1 is SGHVS and CDR2 is FQNEAQ. The CDR3 runs to 16 residues. V was trimmed by 0 bases and J by 0 bases, leaving 9 bases between them. In DNA form, the CDR3 reads TGTGCCAGCAGCTTAGCACAAGCGCGCTCTGGAAACACCATATATTTT. It translates to CASSLAQARSGNTIYF.

In its sample, this clone was seen once. CDR3 residues: CAWSGGLVGNTIYF. The DNA of the CDR3 is TGTGCCTGGAGTGGGGGCCTTGTTGGAAACACCATATATTTT. The chain is built from TRBV30 and TRBJ1-3; tentative D call: TRBD1 (5 bases). Trimming removed 1 base at V and 3 bases at J, with 10 bases between. Germline values: CDR1 GTSNPN, CDR2 SVGIG (reference sequence). This CDR3 has 14 amino acids. Looking up the rest from reference TRBV30 and TRBJ1-3 gives the full variable domain: SQTIHQWPATLVQPVGSPLSLECTVEGTSNPNLYWYRQAAGRGLQLLFYSVGIGQISSEVPQNLSASRPQDRQFILSSKKLLLSDSGFYLCAWSGGLVGNTIYFGEGSWLTVV.

CDR3 region: CSVGPRGAREKLFF. In nucleotides, the CDR3 is TGCAGCGTTGGTCCCCGGGGGGCGCGCGAAAAACTGTTTTTT. This chain joins TRBV29-1 and TRBJ1-4, with a possible D match to TRBD1 (6 bases). Deletions cut 4 bases from V and 8 bases from J, with 17 bases between. The CDR3 spans 14 residues. Germline-derived CDR1 and CDR2 are SQVTM and ANQGSEA.

The chain uses TRBV28 and TRBJ1-6; TRBD1 matches 7 bases. This CDR3 is 14 amino acids long. With V trimmed by 6 bases and J by 5 bases, 4 bases remained unmatched. CDR1 and CDR2 from the germline V gene are MDHEN and SYDVKM. CDR3 coding DNA: TGTGCCAGCAGGACGGGACAGAATAATTCACCCCTCCACTTT. Translating it yields CASRTGQNNSPLHF.